Reported below is one TCR beta chain. This sample was included in a study of T-cell reconstitution after alpha-beta-depleted transplantation in children. Germline values: CDR1 SGHAT, CDR2 FQNNGV. This CDR3 has 16 amino acids. V lost 5 bases to trimming and J lost 12 bases; unmatched junction nucleotides: 18. A library of TCRbeta sequences, prepared with unique molecular identifiers, was generated. TCRdb reanalysed the PCR reads using MiXCR and keeps one entry per CDR3 protein. The sample holds hundreds of thousands of distinct CDR3 sequences, under 15% seen once. The material sequenced was PBMCs, mostly from graft donor cells, taken 360 days after TCRalphabeta/CD19-depleted stem cell transplant. This clonotype was obtained from a male patient between 5 and 17 years old who had a stem cell transplant for acute myeloid leukemia, so the T cells may come from the graft donor. The genes are TRBV11-2 and TRBJ2-3; TRBD2 matches at 9 bases. The CDR3 loop reads CASSQLERSGRPQQYF. In DNA form, the CDR3 reads TGTGCCAGCAGCCAACTGGAACGTAGCGGGAGACCCCAACAGTATTTT.